What follows is one T cell receptor beta chain and its context. No antigen is known for it. These data are taken from a study of CD8+ T cells in alopecia areata. Overall study: Treated patients were given oral tofacitinib, which was dosed at 5 to 10 mg twice daily. For 6 to 18 months, tofacitinib was taken, and 6 months off drug followed.

Study-wide points: In patients, TCRs were shared less clearly than in mice, and HLA may possibly be involved.

cDNA serving as the sequencing template came from extracted, reverse transcribed RNA. Clones were read by immunoSEQ multiplex PCR, and TCRdb kept only the in-frame ones, dropping some. This sample carries tens of thousands of clones, about 96% of them seen once, and the ten largest clones take 25% to 30%. Punch biopsies of lesional scalp, plus peripheral blood, were taken from alopecia areata patients. This CDR3 is 14 amino acids long. The V and J ends lost 5 bases and 5 bases respectively, with 13 bases between them. Looked up from germline, CDR1 is SGHTA and CDR2 is FQGNSA. The gene calls are TRBV7-2 and TRBJ2-1; D remains ambiguous. This clonotype originated in a human donor with alopecia areata. Sequences were derived from CD8+ T cells sorted from blood, sampled at week 0. CDR3 sequence reads: CASSTWTDNNEQFF. For the CDR3, the DNA is TGTGCCAGCAGCACCTGGACCGATAACAATGAGCAGTTCTTC. Full variable domain (missing parts from reference TRBV7-2 and TRBJ2-1): GAGVSQSPSNKVTEKGKDVELRCDPISGHTALYWYRQSLGQGLEFLIYFQGNSAPDKSGLPSDRFSAERTGGSVSTLTIQRTQQEDSAVYLCASSTWTDNNEQFFGPGTRLTVL.